One and the same sample provided the 7 T cell receptor beta chains below, sequenced in a study of CD8 T cells in ankylosing spondylitis. Study-wide results and limits: Ankylosing spondylitis blood appeared to be characterized by a TCR beta motif of about eight highly homologous variants.

The antigens these receptors bind are not known. A single record per CDR3 protein comes from TCRdb applying MiXCR to the 5' RACE reads. The repertoire includes under 950,000 distinct CDR3 sequences, around 17% of them detected once, and under 20% sits in the top ten. The source material was blood, either unsorted or a sorted T cell fraction (not recorded which). The receptor source for this set is a male donor with ankylosing spondylitis.

The gene calls are TRBV7-2 and TRBJ2-3; the match to TRBD2 covers 9 bases. In germline, CDR1 is SGHTA, CDR2 FQGNSA. Trimming removed 1 base from V and 0 bases from J; junction bases left unmatched: 5. There are 17 residues in the CDR3. Written as DNA, the CDR3 is TGTGCCAGCAGCTTAGTTTGGCTAGCGGGGAGCACAGATACGCAGTATTTT. This translates into CASSLVWLAGSTDTQYF.

This chain joins TRBV18 and TRBJ2-7, with D possibly TRBD2 on 6 matching bases. V shed 4 bases and J shed 3 bases, with 16 bases lying between them. Germline V gene data show CDR1 as KGHSH and CDR2 as LQKENI. There are 15 residues in the CDR3. In DNA form, the CDR3 reads TGTGCCAGCTCACGTCCCGGGAGTGACGGCTACGAGCAGTACTTC. Residues: CASSRPGSDGYEQYF.

This clonotype occurred a few times. The chain recombines TRBV20-1 with TRBJ2-2, with 10 bases that match TRBD1. The CDR3 spans 16 residues. From germline, CDR1 is DFQATT and CDR2 SNEGSKA (reference sequence). V lost 5 bases and J lost 3; bases outside the gene matches: 9. CDR3 bases: TGCAGTGCTCGACATCCGGGACAGGGGTACACCGGGGAGCTGTTTTTT. Protein product: CSARHPGQGYTGELFF.

The V and J genes are TRBV25-1 and TRBJ1-1; maybe TRBD1 (5 bases). The V gene's germline CDR1 is MGHDK and CDR2 SYGVNS. The CDR3 consists of 14 residues. V lost 4 bases to trimming and J lost 6 bases, with 15 bases between them. CDR3 region: CASSAGVSGAEAFF. CDR3 coding DNA: TGTGCCAGCAGTGCGGGGGTCTCTGGGGCTGAAGCTTTCTTT.

This clonotype appeared a few times. The rearrangement uses TRBV20-1 and TRBJ1-1; D is uncertain. Trimming removed 2 bases at V and 3 bases at J, with 10 bases between. CDR1 and CDR2 from the germline V gene are DFQATT and SNEGSKA (reference sequence). The CDR3 length is 13 residues. The CDR3 spells CSARLRDDTEAFF. The CDR3 bases are TGCAGTGCTAGACTCCGGGATGACACTGAAGCTTTCTTT.

This clonotype was picked up a small number of times. The chain carries TRBV4-2 and TRBJ2-3; TRBD2 matches at 10 bases. CDR1 and CDR2 from the germline V gene are LGHNA and YNFKEQ. J gave up 3 bases and V 0 bases, and 6 bases lay outside the gene matches. There are 17 residues in the CDR3. The DNA for the CDR3 is TGTGCCAGCAGCCAAGAAAGAGCGGGGGGGCCAACAGATACGCAGTATTTT. Protein sequence: CASSQERAGGPTDTQYF.

This chain connects TRBV5-1 to TRBJ1-2; TRBD1 agrees at 7 bases. Germline CDR1 and CDR2: SGHRS and YFSETQ. CDR3 length: 15 residues. After removal of 5 bases from V and 2 bases from J, the junction contained 9 bases not matched to a gene. The DNA of the CDR3 is TGCGCCAGCAGTCCGCGGCAGGGGGACAACTATGGCTACACCTTC. It encodes CASSPRQGDNYGYTF.